The rows below give T cell receptor beta chains drawn from one sample of a study of neoadjuvant anti-PD-1 for oral cavity cancer. This table comes from immunoSEQ multiplex PCR, and its TCRdb copy is limited to in-frame clones, with some not included. The sample carries about 37,000 clones, 35% to 45% recorded once. The starting material was tumor tissue, obtained after nivolumab (anti-PD-1) treatment. The origin of the receptors is a person aged 35-80 years with oral cavity squamous cell carcinoma. CDR3s include the opening cysteine and the closing phenylalanine or tryptophan. A D gene is named only where the DNA matches it firmly. Not every row has a clone size; where given, it reads once, few, many or a size class.

v_gene: TRBV7-3; j_gene: TRBJ2-7; d_gene: NA; len: 16; abundance: NA; CDR3nt: TGTGCCAGCAGCTTAAACCCCTCGCAGACAACCTACGAGCAGTACTTC; CDR3aa: CASSLNPSQTTYEQYF
v_gene: TRBV4-1; j_gene: TRBJ2-7; d_gene: NA; len: 13; abundance: NA; CDR3nt: TGCGCCAGCAGCCCCTGGTTAACCTACGAGCAGTACTTC; CDR3aa: CASSPWLTYEQYF
v_gene: TRBV29-1; j_gene: TRBJ1-2; d_gene: NA; len: 12; abundance: large; CDR3nt: TGCAGCGTTGCCCCCGACGGCTATGGCTACACCTTC; CDR3aa: CSVAPDGYGYTF
v_gene: TRBV4-1; j_gene: TRBJ1-1; d_gene: NA; len: 14; abundance: few; CDR3nt: TGCGCCAGCAGCCAAAGGGGCTACAACACTGAAGCTTTCTTT; CDR3aa: CASSQRGYNTEAFF
v_gene: TRBV5-6; j_gene: TRBJ2-7; d_gene: TRBD1; len: 14; abundance: NA; CDR3nt: TGTGCCAGCAGCTTTGGGACAGGTCTCTACGAGCAGTACTTC; CDR3aa: CASSFGTGLYEQYF
v_gene: TRBV5-1; j_gene: TRBJ2-7; d_gene: TRBD1; len: 15; abundance: NA; CDR3nt: TGCGCCAGCAGGCTGGGCAGGGGGAACTCCTACGAGCAGTACTTC; CDR3aa: CASRLGRGNSYEQYF
v_gene: TRBV10-2; j_gene: TRBJ2-2; d_gene: NA; len: 13; abundance: few; CDR3nt: TGCGCCACCAGCCCCGGACGTGACGGGGAGCTGTTTTTT; CDR3aa: CATSPGRDGELFF
v_gene: TRBV5-4; j_gene: TRBJ2-5; d_gene: TRBD1; len: 15; abundance: NA; CDR3nt: TGTGCCAGCAGCTACCGACAGGGGGCGGCGGAGACCCAGTACTTC; CDR3aa: CASSYRQGAAETQYF
v_gene: TRBV7-7; j_gene: TRBJ2-3; d_gene: TRBD1; len: 14; abundance: few; CDR3nt: TGTGCTAGCAGCTTAGACAGGGTGACAGATACGCAGTATTTT; CDR3aa: CASSLDRVTDTQYF
v_gene: TRBV11-3; j_gene: TRBJ2-1; d_gene: TRBD2; len: 17; abundance: once; CDR3nt: TGTGCCAGCAGCTTAGGAACCACTAGCGGTTCCTACAATGAGCAGTTCTTC; CDR3aa: CASSLGTTSGSYNEQFF
v_gene: TRBV2; j_gene: TRBJ1-4; d_gene: NA; len: 13; abundance: NA; CDR3nt: TGTGCCAGCAGGCAGGGAACATTTGAAAAACTGTTTTTT; CDR3aa: CASRQGTFEKLFF
v_gene: TRBV30; j_gene: TRBJ1-1; d_gene: NA; len: 14; abundance: once; CDR3nt: TGTGCCTGGAGGATGGGTAGTATGAACACTGAAGCTTTCTTT; CDR3aa: CAWRMGSMNTEAFF
v_gene: TRBV27; j_gene: TRBJ1-5; d_gene: TRBD1; len: 14; abundance: NA; CDR3nt: TGTGCCAGCAGTGGACAGGGTGGCAATCAGCCCCAGCATTTT; CDR3aa: CASSGQGGNQPQHF
v_gene: TRBV5-4; j_gene: TRBJ1-2; d_gene: NA; len: 14; abundance: NA; CDR3nt: TGTGCCACCTCCCGGGTGGGGGAAGGGTACGGCTACACCTTC; CDR3aa: CATSRVGEGYGYTF
v_gene: TRBV28; j_gene: TRBJ2-7; d_gene: NA; len: 14; abundance: NA; CDR3nt: TGTGCCAGCATAAAAGGAACAGCCTCCTACGAGCAGTACTTC; CDR3aa: CASIKGTASYEQYF
v_gene: TRBV18; j_gene: TRBJ2-3; d_gene: NA; len: 15; abundance: few; CDR3nt: TGTGCCAGCTCACCAAGGGCGGGACCGGAAGATACGCAGTATTTT; CDR3aa: CASSPRAGPEDTQYF
v_gene: TRBV4-1; j_gene: TRBJ1-2; d_gene: NA; len: 15; abundance: NA; CDR3nt: TGCGCCAGCAGCCAAGAACGGGTTGGGACACGGGGCTACACCTTC; CDR3aa: CASSQERVGTRGYTF
v_gene: TRBV19; j_gene: TRBJ2-5; d_gene: NA; len: 14; abundance: few; CDR3nt: TGTGCCAGTAGTATAGCGGAGGGGATGGGGACCCAGTACTTC; CDR3aa: CASSIAEGMGTQYF
v_gene: TRBV2; j_gene: TRBJ2-6; d_gene: NA; len: 12; abundance: many; CDR3nt: TGTGCCAGCGGGGACAGGGCCAACGTCCTGACTTTC; CDR3aa: CASGDRANVLTF
v_gene: TRBV5-1; j_gene: TRBJ2-4; d_gene: TRBD2; len: 17; abundance: few; CDR3nt: TGCGCCAGCAGCTTGGGGGTAGCGGGATTAGCCAAAAACATTCAGTACTTC; CDR3aa: CASSLGVAGLAKNIQYF
v_gene: TRBV27; j_gene: TRBJ2-4; d_gene: NA; len: 15; abundance: few; CDR3nt: TGTGCCAGCAGTTTCTCGGGGTTTGGGGTAAACATTCAGTACTTC; CDR3aa: CASSFSGFGVNIQYF
v_gene: TRBV2; j_gene: TRBJ1-1; d_gene: NA; len: 11; abundance: few; CDR3nt: TGTGCCAGCAGTGATTGGACTGAAGCTTTCTTT; CDR3aa: CASSDWTEAFF
v_gene: TRBV6-4; j_gene: TRBJ2-7; d_gene: NA; len: 11; abundance: NA; CDR3nt: TGTGCCAGCAGCCAAAACTACGAGCAGTACTTC; CDR3aa: CASSQNYEQYF
v_gene: TRBV5-1; j_gene: TRBJ2-7; d_gene: NA; len: 13; abundance: NA; CDR3nt: TGCGCCAGCAGCTCCGGACAGAACTACGAGCAGTACTTC; CDR3aa: CASSSGQNYEQYF
v_gene: TRBV10-3; j_gene: TRBJ1-5; d_gene: TRBD1; len: 15; abundance: few; CDR3nt: TGTGCCATCAGTGAAGGACAGGGGACAAATCAGCCCCAGCATTTT; CDR3aa: CAISEGQGTNQPQHF
v_gene: TRBV7-3; j_gene: TRBJ2-5; d_gene: NA; len: 13; abundance: NA; CDR3nt: TGTGCCAGCAGCTTAGAGAGCCGGGAGACCCAGTACTTC; CDR3aa: CASSLESRETQYF
v_gene: TRBV6-6; j_gene: TRBJ2-3; d_gene: NA; len: 16; abundance: NA; CDR3nt: TGTGCCAGCAGCAACCCGGACGGAGCTAGCACAGATACGCAGTATTTT; CDR3aa: CASSNPDGASTDTQYF
v_gene: TRBV19; j_gene: TRBJ2-6; d_gene: TRBD2; len: 18; abundance: few; CDR3nt: TGTGCCAGTAGTACCATGGCGGGAGGGTCGGCGGGGGCCAACGTCCTGACTTTC; CDR3aa: CASSTMAGGSAGANVLTF